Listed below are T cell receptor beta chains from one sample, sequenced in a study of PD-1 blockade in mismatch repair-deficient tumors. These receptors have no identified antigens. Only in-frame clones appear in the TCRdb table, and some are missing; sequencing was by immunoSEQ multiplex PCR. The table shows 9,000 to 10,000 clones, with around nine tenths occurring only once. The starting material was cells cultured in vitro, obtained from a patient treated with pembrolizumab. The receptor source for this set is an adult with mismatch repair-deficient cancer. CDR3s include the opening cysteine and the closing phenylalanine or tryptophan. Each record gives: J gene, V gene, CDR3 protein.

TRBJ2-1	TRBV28	CASSFFGPTGGTYNEQFF
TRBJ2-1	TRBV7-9	CASSPGTSAYNEQFF
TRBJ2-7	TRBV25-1	CASSEGIGKQYF
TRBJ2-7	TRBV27	CASNSGRSSYEQYF
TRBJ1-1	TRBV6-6	CASSLQGATEAFF
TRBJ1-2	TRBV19	CASSIDGTVANTF
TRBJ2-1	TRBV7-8	CASSLALTVGGLADNEQFF
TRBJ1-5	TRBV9	CASSLTGGGQPQHF
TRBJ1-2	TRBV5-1	CASRSGAGYTF
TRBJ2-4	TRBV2	CASSVLAGRNIQYF